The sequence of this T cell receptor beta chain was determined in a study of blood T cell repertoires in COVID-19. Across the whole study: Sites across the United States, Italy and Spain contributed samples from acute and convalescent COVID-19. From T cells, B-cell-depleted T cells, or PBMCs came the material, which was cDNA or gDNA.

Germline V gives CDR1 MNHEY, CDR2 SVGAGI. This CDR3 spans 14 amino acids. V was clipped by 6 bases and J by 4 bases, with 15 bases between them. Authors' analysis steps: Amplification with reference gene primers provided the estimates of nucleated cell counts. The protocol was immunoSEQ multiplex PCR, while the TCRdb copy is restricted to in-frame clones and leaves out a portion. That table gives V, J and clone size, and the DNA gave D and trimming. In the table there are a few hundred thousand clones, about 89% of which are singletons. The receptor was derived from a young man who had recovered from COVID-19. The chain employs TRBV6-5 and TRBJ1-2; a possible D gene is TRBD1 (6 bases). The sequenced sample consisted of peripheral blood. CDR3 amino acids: CASSPTQGPYGYTF. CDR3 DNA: TGTGCCAGCAGCCCCACCCAGGGGCCCTATGGCTACACCTTC.